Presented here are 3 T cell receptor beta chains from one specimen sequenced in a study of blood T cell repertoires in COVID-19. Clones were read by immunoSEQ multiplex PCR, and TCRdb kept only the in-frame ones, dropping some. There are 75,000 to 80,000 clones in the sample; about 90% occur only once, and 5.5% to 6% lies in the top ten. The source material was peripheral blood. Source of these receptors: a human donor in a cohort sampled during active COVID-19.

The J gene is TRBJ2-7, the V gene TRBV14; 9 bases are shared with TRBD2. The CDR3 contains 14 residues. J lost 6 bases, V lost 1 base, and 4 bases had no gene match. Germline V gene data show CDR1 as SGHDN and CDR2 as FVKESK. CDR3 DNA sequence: TGTGCCAGCAGCCAAGTGCGGGGGGGTGGCGAGCAGTACTTC. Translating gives CASSQVRGGGEQYF. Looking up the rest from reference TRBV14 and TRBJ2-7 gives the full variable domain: EAGVTQFPSHSVIEKGQTVTLRCDPISGHDNLYWYRRVMGKEIKFLLHFVKESKQDESGMPNNRFLAERTGGTYSTLKVQPAELEDSGVYFCASSQVRGGGEQYFGPGTRLTVT.

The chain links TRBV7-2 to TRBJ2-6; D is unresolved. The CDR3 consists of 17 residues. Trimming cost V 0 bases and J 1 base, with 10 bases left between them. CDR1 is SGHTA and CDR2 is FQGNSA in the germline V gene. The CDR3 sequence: CASSLASLSSGANVLTF. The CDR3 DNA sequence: TGTGCCAGCAGCTTAGCATCTCTCAGTTCTGGGGCCAACGTCCTGACTTTC.

The CDR3 is CASRRRNTGELFF. The CDR3 bases are TGTGCCAGCAGGAGAAGGAACACCGGGGAGCTGTTTTTT. The V and J genes are TRBV2 and TRBJ2-2; D ambiguous. The CDR3 totals 13 residues. Germline V gene data show CDR1 as SNHLY and CDR2 as FYNNEI. Trimming cost V 6 bases and J 1 base, with 6 bases left between them.